This record covers a single T cell receptor beta chain. Just one base apart from a much larger clone, this may be a read error. Each diagnosis drew on symptoms, thyroxine, TRAb, thyroid ultrasound and orbital computed tomography findings. The entry originates in a study of T cells in Graves' hyperthyroidism and ophthalmopathy. V was clipped by 1 base and J by 3 bases; unmatched bases: 5. Germline-derived CDR1 and CDR2 are LGHNA and YNFKEQ. The CDR3 extends over 17 amino acids. The source material, RNA transcripts, was used to amplify TCR beta CDR3 regions. HTBI primers drove first-round RT-PCR of the TCR CDR3. A single record per CDR3 protein comes from TCRdb applying MiXCR to the multiplex PCR reads. The sample includes about 500,000 distinct CDR3 sequences, around 15% seen only once; the top ten take around 17%.

This chain connects TRBV4-2 to TRBJ2-2; 10 nucleotides match TRBD2. The sample consisted of blood. The TCR was taken from a woman aged 18-30 years with Graves' hyperthyroidism. As DNA, the CDR3 is TGTGCCAGCAGCCAAGTCCCCAGCGGGGGGGACACCGGGGAGCTGTTTTTT. Encoded protein: CASSQVPSGGDTGELFF.